These 15 T cell receptor beta chains came from one sample sequenced in a study of PD-1 blockade in classical Hodgkin lymphoma. Sequenced by immunoSEQ multiplex PCR; TCRdb stores in-frame clones only, minus some. The profile shows roughly 31,000 clones, about 89% of them singletons. Time point specified: newly diagnosed, previously untreated cHL patient sample. Thawed PBMCs yielded CD4+ T cells through magnetic negative selection. Sequenced material: CD4+ T cells from blood. These TCRs come from a human donor with classical Hodgkin lymphoma.

This chain links TRBV27 with TRBJ2-3, with D unclear. Germline CDR1 MNHEY, CDR2 SMNVEV (reference sequence). The V end lost 3 bases, the J end lost 2 bases, and 18 bases lay between the germline ends. The CDR3 has 17 amino acids. CDR3 nucleotides: TGTGCCAGCAGTTTTATTCGGGCAGGACCTAACACAGATACGCAGTATTTT. The encoded protein is CASSFIRAGPNTDTQYF.

This clone was seen a handful of times. J is TRBJ1-3 and V is TRBV28; 7 nucleotides match TRBD1. The CDR3 contains 15 residues. The V segment lost 6 bases and the J segment 0 bases; nucleotides outside the gene matches: 5. Germline V gene lookup returns CDR1 MDHEN and CDR2 SYDVKM. CDR3 in amino acids: CASSLGQDSGNTIYF. The DNA of the CDR3 is TGTGCCAGCAGCCTCGGACAGGACTCTGGAAACACCATATATTTT. Full variable domain (missing parts from reference TRBV28 and TRBJ1-3): DVKVTQSSRYLVKRTGEKVFLECVQDMDHENMFWYRQDPGLGLRLIYFSYDVKMKEKGDIPEGYSVSREKKERFSLILESASTNQTSMYLCASSLGQDSGNTIYFGEGSWLTVV.

The chain combines TRBV2 with TRBJ1-2, with TRBD1 matching 7 bases. CDR1 and CDR2 from the germline V gene are SNHLY and FYNNEI. Trimming at V came to 6 bases and at J to 0 bases, leaving 7 bases not matched to a gene. This CDR3 has 15 residues. As DNA, the CDR3 is TGTGCCAGCAGAGAGACAGGGAGCACTAACTATGGCTACACCTTC. Translation: CASRETGSTNYGYTF. The whole variable domain, remainder taken from reference TRBV2 and TRBJ1-2, is EPEVTQTPSHQVTQMGQEVILRCVPISNHLYFYWYRQILGQKVEFLVSFYNNEISEKSEIFDDQFSVERPDGSNFTLKIRSTKLEDSAMYFCASRETGSTNYGYTFGSGTRLTVV.

J is TRBJ2-3 and V is TRBV6-1, with 11 bases matching TRBD2. V lost 3 bases and J lost 2; bases outside the gene matches: 7. CDR3 length: 17 amino acids. Per the germline V gene, CDR1 is MNHNS and CDR2 is SASEGT. CDR3 loop: CASSEVGTSGNTDTQYF. The CDR3, as DNA: TGTGCCAGCAGTGAGGTCGGGACTAGCGGAAACACAGATACGCAGTATTTT.

The chain links TRBV2 to TRBJ2-3; 11 bases fit TRBD2. CDR1 and CDR2 (germline): SNHLY, FYNNEI. The V segment lost 5 bases and the J segment 3 bases; nucleotides outside the gene matches: 1. The CDR3 is made up of 14 amino acids. CDR3 sequence: CASSRLAGTDTQYF. The CDR3 coding sequence is TGTGCCAGCAGTAGACTAGCGGGGACAGATACGCAGTATTTT. Looking up the rest from reference TRBV2 and TRBJ2-3 gives the full variable domain: EPEVTQTPSHQVTQMGQEVILRCVPISNHLYFYWYRQILGQKVEFLVSFYNNEISEKSEIFDDQFSVERPDGSNFTLKIRSTKLEDSAMYFCASSRLAGTDTQYFGPGTRLTVL.

The chain has TRBV7-3 and TRBJ2-1, with a weak D call TRBD2 (6 bases). The CDR3 runs 15 residues. Trimming took off 0 bases at V and 9 bases at J, with 15 bases between the two ends. Germline V gene lookup returns CDR1 SGHTA and CDR2 FQGTGA. CDR3 in amino acids: CASSLTTGLRVEQFF. The CDR3 bases are TGTGCCAGCAGCTTAACGACGGGACTTAGGGTTGAGCAGTTCTTC.

The chain employs TRBV7-2 and TRBJ2-5, with 8 bases lining up with TRBD1. Germline values: CDR1 SGHTA, CDR2 FQGNSA. This CDR3 region has 15 residues. Losses at the gene ends were 5 bases for V and 1 base for J; bases not matched to a gene: 6. CDR3 sequence (DNA): TGTGCCAGCAGCGGACAGACAGGGGCCCAAGAGACCCAGTACTTC. It codes for CASSGQTGAQETQYF.

The chain combines TRBV5-1 with TRBJ1-5, with D maybe TRBD1 (6 bases). V was clipped by 2 bases and J by 3 bases, with 12 bases between them. This CDR3 has 15 residues. The germline CDR1 and CDR2 sequences are SGHRS and YFSETQ. The CDR3 nucleotides read TGCGCCAGCAGCTTAGAGACAGGTCCCAATCAGCCCCAGCATTTT. Residues: CASSLETGPNQPQHF.

A few counts support this clone. The chain carries TRBV27 and TRBJ1-2; D call uncertain. Germline values: CDR1 MNHEY, CDR2 SMNVEV (reference sequence). This CDR3 contains 13 residues. Trimming left V 2 bases short and J 8 bases short, with 12 bases between. CDR3 sequence reads: CASSLGQTGGYTF. DNA of the CDR3: TGTGCCAGCAGTTTAGGGCAGACTGGGGGCTACACCTTC.

This rearrangement joins TRBV6-5 to TRBJ2-2; 9 positions match TRBD2. Germline V gives CDR1 MNHEY, CDR2 SVGAGI. The junction had 5 bases not matched to a gene; V was cut back by 4 bases and J by 2 bases. CDR3 length: 16 residues. The DNA of the CDR3 is TGTGCCAGCAGTTTGCGCGGGAGGGTCAACACCGGGGAGCTGTTTTTT. This translates into CASSLRGRVNTGELFF.

The chain recombines TRBV18 with TRBJ2-7; TRBD1 is a possible D gene (6 bases). The germline CDR1 and CDR2 sequences are KGHSH and LQKENI. The CDR3 covers 15 residues. V gave up 6 bases and J gave up 5 bases, with 20 bases separating them. CDR3 DNA: TGTGCCAGCTCCGATCAGCCGGGACAATTCAACGAGCAGTACTTC. Translation gives CASSDQPGQFNEQYF.

The CDR3 spells CASSLLAGGDAGYEQYF. Here the CDR3 DNA reads TGTGCCAGCAGCTTACTGGCGGGCGGGGACGCCGGGTACGAGCAGTACTTC. The genes are TRBV7-2 and TRBJ2-7, with D possibly matching TRBD2 (6 bases). V lost 2 bases to trimming and J lost 4 bases, with 21 bases between them. CDR1 is SGHTA and CDR2 is FQGNSA in the germline V gene. This CDR3 has 17 residues.

This sequence joins TRBV28 and TRBJ1-2, with a weak D call TRBD1 (6 bases). Per the germline V gene, CDR1 is MDHEN and CDR2 is SYDVKM. The V end lost 11 bases, the J end lost 8 bases, and 21 bases lay between the germline ends. This CDR3 spans 13 amino acids. The CDR3 bases are TGTGCCGCAGAGGGGGGTTTGTCATACGGCTACACCTTC. This translates into CAAEGGLSYGYTF.

This sequence joins TRBV5-1 and TRBJ2-3, with a tentative D call TRBD2 (6 bases). Germline CDR1 and CDR2: SGHRS and YFSETQ. V lost 8 bases, J lost 0 bases, and 10 bases lay in between. This CDR3 comprises 13 residues. CDR3 residues: CASSGGSTDTQYF. The DNA for the CDR3 is TGCGCCAGTTCCGGGGGTAGCACAGATACGCAGTATTTT.

This chain connects TRBV6-5 to TRBJ1-1; 9 bases are a match to TRBD1. Trimming cost V 2 bases and J 5 bases; bases outside gene matches: 9. This CDR3 comprises 16 residues. The germline CDR1 and CDR2 sequences are MNHEY and SVGAGI. The CDR3, as DNA: TGTGCCAGCAGTTACACTGGACAGGGGAGAGGAACTGAAGCTTTCTTT. Translated, it gives CASSYTGQGRGTEAFF.